The next 3 T cell receptor beta chains were all read from a single sample in a study of blood T cell repertoires in COVID-19. Profiling relied on immunoSEQ multiplex PCR, and the TCRdb table lists in-frame clones only, not all of them. Of around 200,000 clones listed, 70% to 90% are singletons. The sample consisted of peripheral blood. The receptors come from a man aged 55 to 69 with acute or convalescent COVID-19.

This sequence joins TRBV6-1 and TRBJ2-4; the D gene is possibly TRBD2 (6 bases). The V and J ends lost 3 bases and 1 base respectively, with 7 bases between them. CDR3 length: 14 residues. Looked up from germline, CDR1 is MNHNS and CDR2 is SASEGT. CDR3 sequence: CASSDGGAKNIQYF. Here the CDR3 DNA reads TGTGCCAGCAGTGATGGGGGGGCCAAAAACATTCAGTACTTC.

CDR3 in DNA: TGTGCCAGCTCACCACCCAGCCTAGCGGTAGGCTCCTACAATGAGCAGTTCTTC. Translated: CASSPPSLAVGSYNEQFF. The chain uses TRBV18 and TRBJ2-1, with 7 bases aligning to TRBD2. The CDR3 loop spans 18 amino acids. Germline V gene sequence: CDR1 KGHSH, CDR2 LQKENI. Trimming took 0 bases from V and 0 from J; bases not matched to a gene: 8. The full variable domain, rest sourced from reference TRBV18 and TRBJ2-1, is NAGVMQNPRHLVRRRGQEARLRCSPMKGHSHVYWYRQLPEEGLKFMVYLQKENIIDESGMPKERFSAEFPKEGPSILRIQQVVRGDSAAYFCASSPPSLAVGSYNEQFFGPGTRLTVL.

This rearrangement joins TRBV28 to TRBJ2-5, with 8 bases that match TRBD1. Germline V lookup: CDR1 MDHEN, CDR2 SYDVKM. V lost 6 bases and J lost 5; bases outside the gene matches: 5. The CDR3 contains 13 residues. The CDR3 sequence: CASSPTGAETQYF. DNA for the CDR3: TGTGCCAGCAGCCCGACAGGGGCGGAGACCCAGTACTTC.